The sequence of this T cell receptor (beta chain) was determined in a study of T cell responses to AZD1222 COVID-19 vaccine. Turning to this clone: Its antigen remains unidentified.

Clones were sequenced by immunoSEQ multiplex PCR, and TCRdb holds only the in-frame ones, with some missing. The repertoire holds some 200,000 clones, with 80% to 90% as singletons. The study, taken as a whole, reports: Repertoires in all cases were sampled only once the peak T cell response had passed. The donor cohort was predominantly white British with a female majority, and clonal diversity may have been underestimated.

The source material was peripheral blood, sampled on day 0 of AZD1222 vaccination. This receptor was taken from an adult in good health.

In nucleotides, the CDR3 is TGTGCCAGCTCGGCCCGGGACAGCCAATTTTATGGCTACACCTTC. Protein product: CASSARDSQFYGYTF. The V call is TRBV18, the J call TRBJ1-2; 7 bases match TRBD1. After removal of 6 bases from V and 5 bases from J, the junction contained 12 bases not matched to a gene. CDR3 length equals 15 residues. Germline assignment: CDR1 KGHSH and CDR2 LQKENI.